This is a list of T cell receptor beta chains from one sample in a study of blood T cell repertoires in COVID-19. Some clones are missing from TCRdb's copy, which holds only in-frame ones; the method was immunoSEQ multiplex PCR. The sample records more than 300,000 clones, more than 70% being singletons. Material for sequencing was peripheral blood. Source of these receptors: a woman aged 45-60 years with acute or convalescent COVID-19. Both conserved end residues are trimmed from each CDR3. The D gene is left open where the match is weak.

TRBV7-2	NA	TRBJ2-5	ASSSPNRETQY
TRBV28	NA	TRBJ1-2	ASSPPDDSSTNYGYT
TRBV19	NA	TRBJ1-2	ASSMSRIYGYT
TRBV27	NA	TRBJ2-1	ASSFPLGEQF
TRBV28	NA	TRBJ2-7	ATYRDPYEQY
TRBV5-1	TRBD1	TRBJ1-1	ASSSMTGDTEAF
TRBV28	NA	TRBJ1-2	ATKTVTGFYGYT
TRBV2	TRBD1	TRBJ1-4	ASRDYRGSFGTNEKLF
TRBV7-6	NA	TRBJ1-1	ASSLALRGGRAF
TRBV3-1/TRBV3-2	NA	TRBJ1-2	ASSQLGGEEGGYT
TRBV7-3	NA	TRBJ2-5	ASSLFGETQY
TRBV7-8	NA	TRBJ1-1	ASSSQTESEAF
TRBV28	TRBD2	TRBJ2-4	ASSFSVGGGQVNIQY
TRBV28	NA	TRBJ1-1	ASSQLGSPNTEAF
TRBV27	NA	TRBJ1-5	ASSFSRLYQPQH
TRBV7-3	TRBD1	TRBJ1-1	ASSLGHRGEAF
TRBV9	NA	TRBJ2-3	ASSVTSLSTDTQY
TRBV7-9	TRBD1	TRBJ1-4	ASSSLPRGREKLF
TRBV5-6	TRBD2	TRBJ2-1	ASSLVGGGPRNEQF
TRBV4-3	TRBD1	TRBJ1-1	ASSQWTGDTNTEAF
TRBV29-1	NA	TRBJ1-1	SVEVGLWSGTEAF
TRBV11-1	NA	TRBJ2-3	ASSFGGADTQY
TRBV13	TRBD1	TRBJ2-1	ASSTRQGGEQF
TRBV11-1	TRBD2	TRBJ2-1	ASSPGTSGRAYEQF
TRBV28	NA	TRBJ1-1	ASSLPAGLWGTEAF